The 9 T cell receptor beta chains listed next were all sequenced from one sample in a study of T cell repertoires in ileal Crohn's disease. The repertoire was sequenced with immunoSEQ multiplex PCR; TCRdb's copy has only in-frame clones and lacks some. The sample has 16,000 or so clones, under 95% seen once. Time point in this sample: inflamed ileum from the surgical specimen. Sequencing was done on a sample of ileal tissue. Receptors were obtained from an adult with Crohn's disease.

The gene calls are TRBV5-6 and TRBJ1-5; D possibly corresponds to TRBD1 (5 bases). Trimming left V 2 bases short and J 4 bases short, with 10 bases between. The V gene's germline CDR1 is SGHDT and CDR2 YYEEEE. The CDR3 has 14 amino acids. CDR3: CASSFGHLNQPQHF. The CDR3 DNA is TGTGCCAGCAGCTTCGGACACCTTAATCAGCCCCAGCATTTT. Filled out from reference TRBV5-6 and TRBJ1-5, the complete variable domain reads DAGVTQSPTHLIKTRGQQVTLRCSPKSGHDTVSWYQQALGQGPQFIFQYYEEEERQRGNFPDRFSGHQFPNYSSELNVNALLLGDSALYLCASSFGHLNQPQHFGDGTRLSIL.

This chain uses TRBV6-4 with TRBJ2-3; possibly TRBD2 for D (6 bases). The length of the CDR3 is 16 residues. V lost 4 bases and J lost 0, with 14 bases in between. Germline lookup yields CDR1 MRHNA and CDR2 SNTAGT. The DNA for the CDR3 is TGTGCCAGCAGTGTCTCGGGGACTTTTAGCACAGATACGCAGTATTTT. Amino acid sequence: CASSVSGTFSTDTQYF.

The CDR3 DNA follows: TGTGCCAGCAGTTGGGGGTCTGGGGGGGGCCTCGGCACAGATACGCAGTATTTT. It yields the protein CASSWGSGGGLGTDTQYF. This rearrangement joins TRBV28 to TRBJ2-3; tentative D call: TRBD2 (7 bases). Trimming removed 4 bases from V and 1 base from J, with 21 bases in between. The CDR3 spans 18 residues. Germline loops: CDR1 MDHEN, CDR2 SYDVKM.

This sequence joins TRBV6-5 and TRBJ2-5; D might be TRBD1 (5 bases). This CDR3 spans 15 amino acids. The V end lost 3 bases, the J end lost 5 bases, and 16 bases lay between the germline ends. Per the germline V gene, CDR1 is MNHEY and CDR2 is SVGAGI. CDR3 DNA: TGTGCCAGCAGTTATAATCAGGGTGGGGATGAGACCCAGTACTTC. This encodes CASSYNQGGDETQYF.

V gene TRBV10-2 combines with J gene TRBJ2-3, with 7 bases fitting TRBD1. V lost 3 bases to trimming and J lost 1 base; unmatched junction nucleotides: 10. CDR1 WSHSY and CDR2 SAAADI come from the germline V gene. The CDR3 sequence is 17 residues long. CDR3 sequence (DNA): TGCGCCAGCAGTGAAATTGTTGGGCAGGGGGGCACAGATACGCAGTATTTT. Protein sequence: CASSEIVGQGGTDTQYF.

The V call is TRBV5-4, the J call TRBJ2-3, with D perhaps TRBD1 (5 bases). CDR1 SGHNT and CDR2 YYREEE come from the germline V gene (reference sequence). Trimming removed 2 bases from V and 4 bases from J, with 14 bases in between. The CDR3 consists of 15 residues. CDR3 sequence (DNA): TGTGCCAGCAGCTTATCGAAGGGGTTGGCAGATACGCAGTATTTT. Encoded protein: CASSLSKGLADTQYF.

This chain connects TRBV6-1 to TRBJ1-2, with 8 bases that match TRBD1. The CDR3 contains 14 residues. Trimming at V came to 4 bases and at J to 2 bases, leaving 3 bases not matched to a gene. The V gene's germline CDR1 is MNHNS and CDR2 SASEGT. DNA of the CDR3: TGTGCCAGCAGTGCAGGGACAGGAAACTATGGCTACACCTTC. Its protein is CASSAGTGNYGYTF.

The V and J genes are TRBV19 and TRBJ1-5; possible D gene TRBD1, 5 bases. CDR3 length: 14 amino acids. Trimming took 4 bases from V and 1 from J, leaving 8 bases between them. CDR1 and CDR2 from the germline V gene are LNHDA and SQIVND (reference sequence). For the CDR3, the DNA is TGTGCCAGTAGTACAGGGAGGAGCAATCAGCCCCAGCATTTT. Its translation is CASSTGRSNQPQHF.

The chain is built from TRBV6-1 and TRBJ2-3; the match to TRBD1 covers 9 bases. V lost 1 base to trimming and J lost 3 bases; unmatched junction nucleotides: 5. Germline assignment: CDR1 MNHNS and CDR2 SASEGT. The CDR3 sequence is 16 residues long. CDR3 amino acids: CASSEVGTGSTDTQYF. The CDR3 bases are TGTGCCAGCAGTGAAGTCGGGACAGGGTCGACAGATACGCAGTATTTT.